One sample yielded the 26 T cell receptor beta chains listed below, sequenced in a study of beta chain features in type 1 diabetes (dated by TCRdb to 2016 to 2019). The library was generated by the immunoSEQ multiplex PCR assay. The entire amount of isolated RNA was reverse transcribed using the High Capacity cDNA Reverse Transcription Kit, so the sequenced TCRB transcripts were expressed ones. TCRdb provides this immuneACCESS table in a form limited to in-frame rearrangements. Some clones are lacking; in checked studies, under half of them reflect an unresolved V gene, and why the rest are absent is not known. The sample table records about 410,000 clones; 14% of these occur just once. Together, the top ten hold about 0.034% of the sample. The sequencing input was naive CD4+ T cells from blood. The intended sense of this specimen's cell subset or site label: true naive CD4+ T cells. Every receptor here comes from a young man in good health.

This clone came up a few times. The chain recombines TRBV19 with TRBJ1-2; 8 nucleotides match TRBD1. Germline CDR1 and CDR2: LNHDA and SQIVND (reference sequence). The CDR3 contains 15 residues. The ends lost 5 bases at V and 4 bases at J; junction bases unmatched: 9. The CDR3 is CASSATRGQGYGYTF. The CDR3 DNA is TGTGCCAGTAGTGCGACCAGGGGGCAGGGCTATGGCTACACCTTC.

In its sample, this clone was seen a few times. The rearrangement uses TRBV23-1 and TRBJ1-6; D gene ambiguous. TRBV23-1 is designated an ORF whose function remains uncertain. This CDR3 has 15 amino acids. V was shortened by 8 bases and J by 6 bases, with 17 bases between the two germline ends. The CDR3 DNA follows: TGCGCCAGCTTTCAGCAATCCCCTTGTAATTCACCCCTCCACTTT. This sequence encodes CASFQQSPCNSPLHF.

The V gene is TRBV9, the J gene TRBJ1-6, with D uncertain. This CDR3 comprises 16 residues. Germline values: CDR1 SGDLS, CDR2 YYNGEE. Trimming left V 2 bases short and J 10 bases short, with 19 bases between. The CDR3 DNA reads TGTGCCAGCAGCGTGAGGTTGAGGCAGTCGGGGTCACCCCTCCACTTT. Encoded protein: CASSVRLRQSGSPLHF.

This sequence joins TRBV7-9 and TRBJ2-7; TRBD1 is a possible D gene (5 bases). Germline V gene data show CDR1 as SEHNR and CDR2 as FQNEAQ (reference sequence). The CDR3 extends over 14 amino acids. The germline V and J ends were trimmed by 4 bases and 4 bases, with 14 bases remaining between them. As DNA, the CDR3 is TGTGCCAGCAGCTCGGCAGGGCTCCCATACGAGCAGTACGTC. Translated, it gives CASSSAGLPYEQYV.

This clone has only a few counts. The chain recombines TRBV10-2 with TRBJ2-5; no reliable D call. With 6 bases removed from V and 0 bases from J, the gap between germline ends came to 11 bases. Looked up from germline, CDR1 is WSHSY and CDR2 is SAAADI. CDR3 length equals 14 residues. The CDR3 protein is CASSEPAYQETQYF. The CDR3, as DNA: TGCGCCAGCAGCGAGCCGGCGTACCAAGAGACCCAGTACTTC.

The chain joins TRBV7-9 to TRBJ1-2, with 9 bases matching TRBD1. V shed 6 bases and J 6 bases; nucleotides not matched to a gene: 2. Germline V lookup: CDR1 SEHNR, CDR2 FQNEAQ (reference sequence). The length of the CDR3 is 12 residues. In DNA form, the CDR3 reads TGTGCCAGCAGTAGGACAGGGGATGGCTACACCTTC. Amino acid sequence: CASSRTGDGYTF. The whole variable domain, filled in from reference TRBV7-9 and TRBJ1-2, reads DTGVSQNPRHKITKRGQNVTFRCDPISEHNRLYWYRQTLGQGPEFLTYFQNEAQLEKSRLLSDRFSAERPKGSFSTLEIQRTEQGDSAMYLCASSRTGDGYTFGSGTRLTVV.

This chain connects TRBV2 to TRBJ2-4; 7 bases line up with TRBD2. J gave up 8 bases and V 7 bases, and 11 bases lay outside the gene matches. In germline, CDR1 is SNHLY, CDR2 FYNNEI. This CDR3 is built from 14 residues. CDR3 DNA: TGTGCCAGCATAGAAAGGACTAGGGGACACATTCAGTACTTC. Its protein is CASIERTRGHIQYF.

This clone occurred a few times. The rearrangement uses TRBV5-6 and TRBJ1-1, with D unclear. V lost 4 bases and J 6 bases, leaving 19 bases between the germline ends. Germline V gene lookup returns CDR1 SGHDT and CDR2 YYEEEE. This CDR3 is 15 amino acids long. The CDR3 reads CASSGGWRPRSEAFF. Written as DNA, the CDR3 is TGTGCCAGCAGCGGCGGTTGGCGGCCTAGGTCTGAAGCTTTCTTT.

This clone occurred a few times. V and J are TRBV25-1 and TRBJ2-3; 12 bases agree with TRBD2. Germline V gene data show CDR1 as MGHDK and CDR2 as SYGVNS. This CDR3 has 17 residues. V shed 3 bases, J shed 3 bases, and the junction held 7 bases outside the gene matches. The CDR3, as DNA: TGTGCCAGCAGTGACCCAACTAGCGGGGGGACAACAGATACGCAGTATTTT. As protein: CASSDPTSGGTTDTQYF.

V and J are TRBV9 and TRBJ2-5, with D perhaps TRBD2 (5 bases). V gave up 0 bases and J gave up 7 bases, with 25 bases separating them. From germline, CDR1 is SGDLS and CDR2 YYNGEE. The CDR3 is 18 residues long. In DNA, the CDR3 is TGTGCCAGCAGCGTAGGAAAGACGGCCGGGATATTTCCTGGGACCCAGTACTTC. Protein product: CASSVGKTAGIFPGTQYF. Looking up the rest from reference TRBV9 and TRBJ2-5 gives the full variable domain: DSGVTQTPKHLITATGQRVTLRCSPRSGDLSVYWYQQSLDQGLQFLIQYYNGEERAKGNILERFSAQQFPDLHSELNLSSLELGDSALYFCASSVGKTAGIFPGTQYFGPGTRLLVL.

In this sample, this clone turned up a few times. The rearrangement links TRBV14 to TRBJ2-2, with 11 bases identical to TRBD1. The CDR3 spans 15 residues. With V trimmed by 4 bases and J by 6 bases, 4 bases remained unmatched. Germline lookup yields CDR1 SGHDN and CDR2 FVKESK. The CDR3 reads CASSRTGGLAGELFF. The CDR3 DNA follows: TGTGCCAGCAGCCGGACAGGGGGCTTAGCCGGGGAGCTGTTTTTT.

This clone was recorded a few times. CDR3 sequence: CASGQVLRLVEQFF. The CDR3 bases are TGTGCCAGCGGCCAAGTGTTGAGGTTGGTGGAGCAGTTCTTC. This chain joins TRBV7-9 and TRBJ2-1; no clear D gene. Between the trimmed V and J ends, which lost 8 bases and 10 bases, there was a span of 21 bases. Germline V gene sequence: CDR1 SEHNR, CDR2 FQNEAQ (reference sequence). The CDR3 is 14 residues long.

This clone was seen only a few times. The junction shows a germline mismatch at one end, possibly a read error. The chain recombines TRBV25-1 with TRBJ2-1; 7 bases match TRBD1. The CDR3 loop spans 15 amino acids. The germline V gene encodes CDR1 MGHDK and CDR2 SYGVNS. DNA of the CDR3: TGTGCCAGCAGTCCCGGGACAGCGTCCTTCAATGAGCAGTTCTTC. Translated: CASSPGTASFNEQFF.

This clone has only a few counts. V usage is TRBV4-3 and J usage is TRBJ2-5; D unclear. The end of the DNA is better explained by TRBJ2-7, so the J call may be wrong. Germline assignment: CDR1 LGHNA and CDR2 YSLEER. The CDR3 contains 13 residues. The CDR3 nucleotides read TGCGCCAGCAGCTCAGCAGGATCCTACGAGCAGTACTTC. Amino acid sequence: CASSSAGSYEQYF.

In its sample, this clone was seen a few times. The chain couples TRBV5-4 to TRBJ2-7, with no clear D. In germline, CDR1 is SGHNT, CDR2 YYREEE (reference sequence). V dropped 3 bases and J dropped 1 base, with 2 bases sitting between them. CDR3 length equals 11 residues. CDR3 sequence reads: CASSSSYEQYF. CDR3 bases: TGTGCCAGCAGCTCTTCCTACGAGCAGTACTTC.

The chain carries TRBV19 and TRBJ2-1, with 8 bases aligning to TRBD2. The CDR3 loop spans 17 amino acids. Per germline, CDR1 LNHDA and CDR2 SQIVND (reference sequence). The junction had 15 bases not matched to a gene; V was cut back by 5 bases and J by 6 bases. The CDR3 bases are TGTGCCAGTAGTGAGAGGGGATCTAGCGGGTTTCCCAATGAGCAGTTCTTC. It codes for CASSERGSSGFPNEQFF.

This clone was observed a handful of times. The V call is TRBV5-1, the J call TRBJ1-5; maybe TRBD1 (5 bases). CDR3 length: 15 residues. Germline V CDR1 and CDR2: SGHRS, YFSETQ. Trimming stripped 0 bases from V and 7 bases from J, with 14 bases between. The CDR3 nucleotides read TGCGCCAGCAGCTTGGCGGGCGCCCAGGGACAGCCCCAGCATTTT. Amino acids: CASSLAGAQGQPQHF.

The chain links TRBV19 to TRBJ2-2; D tentatively reads TRBD1 or TRBD2 (5 bases each). V lost 10 bases and J lost 1, with 16 bases in between. The germline V gene encodes CDR1 LNHDA and CDR2 SQIVND (reference sequence). This CDR3 comprises 15 residues. The CDR3 coding sequence is TGTGCCACCGAAGGGGCGGGTTGGAACACCGGGGAGCTGTTTTTT. The encoded protein is CATEGAGWNTGELFF.

The V gene is TRBV7-2, the J gene TRBJ2-5; a possible D gene is TRBD2 (5 bases). V lost 0 bases and J 5 bases, leaving 19 bases between the germline ends. Germline CDR1 is SGHTA and CDR2 is FQGNSA. The CDR3 has 17 amino acids. CDR3 region: CASSLAPSGPAPETQYF. The DNA of the CDR3 is TGTGCCAGCAGCTTAGCGCCGAGCGGACCCGCCCCGGAGACCCAGTACTTC.

In its sample, this clone was seen a few times. The chain uses TRBV28 and TRBJ2-4; possibly TRBD2 for D (5 bases). The germline V and J ends were trimmed by 8 bases and 0 bases, with 11 bases remaining between them. CDR1 is MDHEN, CDR2 SYDVKM, per germline. This CDR3 contains 14 residues. CDR3 amino acids: CASRRRLAKNIQYF. The CDR3 nucleotides are TGTGCCAGCCGGAGGCGACTAGCCAAAAACATTCAGTACTTC.

With respect to this clone: The same CDR3 can be traced to other DNA sequences in this sample. The genes are TRBV7-2 and TRBJ2-3; 9 bases agree with TRBD2. The CDR3 has 16 amino acids. Germline V gene data show CDR1 as SGHTA and CDR2 as FQGNSA. V lost 5 bases to trimming and J lost 6 bases; unmatched junction nucleotides: 12. The CDR3 reads CASSRGLAGVSDTQYF. The CDR3 nucleotides read TGTGCCAGCAGCCGAGGCTTAGCGGGAGTTTCTGATACGCAGTATTTT.

Only a few counts were recorded for this clone. CDR3 residues: CASRLADNEQFF. The CDR3 region has the DNA TGTGCTAGTAGACTAGCGGACAATGAGCAGTTCTTC. The rearrangement uses TRBV12-5 and TRBJ2-1, with 9 nucleotides matching TRBD2. The CDR3 is 12 residues long. The V gene's germline CDR1 is LGHNT and CDR2 FRNRAP. The V segment lost 8 bases and the J segment 5 bases; nucleotides outside the gene matches: 1.

J is TRBJ2-7 and V is TRBV19; D gene unclear. CDR3 length: 11 amino acids. In germline, CDR1 is LNHDA, CDR2 SQIVND (reference sequence). The V end lost 6 bases, the J end lost 3 bases, and 6 bases lay between the germline ends. CDR3 loop: CASSRGYEQYF. The DNA for the CDR3 is TGTGCCAGTAGCAGAGGCTACGAGCAGTACTTC.

A remark on this clone: Being one base from a much bigger clone, this may be a read error. The identical CDR3 is also encoded by other nucleotide sequences in the sample. This chain connects TRBV18 to TRBJ1-1, with D uncertain. CDR1 is KGHSH, CDR2 LQKENI, per germline. There are 13 residues in the CDR3. Between the trimmed V and J ends, which lost 1 base and 2 bases, there was a span of 5 bases. The DNA for the CDR3 is TGTGCCAGCTCACCACAGGGAAACACTGAAGCTTTCTTT. As protein: CASSPQGNTEAFF.

This clone was seen a few times. The chain couples TRBV27 to TRBJ2-7; D gene ambiguous. The ends were cut back, 6 bases at V and 0 bases at J, with 12 bases in the middle. The CDR3 has 14 amino acids. From germline, CDR1 is MNHEY and CDR2 SMNVEV (reference sequence). The CDR3 loop reads CASRPPRSSYEQYV. The CDR3 DNA reads as TGTGCCAGCAGACCTCCCCGAAGCTCCTACGAGCAGTACGTC.

This clone has more than one count but fewer than ten. The chain recombines TRBV6-6 with TRBJ2-5; D might be TRBD1 or TRBD2, each matching 6 bases. The length of the CDR3 is 13 residues. The ends were cut back, 6 bases at V and 5 bases at J, with 13 bases in the middle. Germline V gene lookup returns CDR1 MNHNY and CDR2 SVGAGI (reference sequence). The CDR3 spells CASSLGGRETQYF. The CDR3 coding sequence is TGTGCCAGCAGCCTCGGGGGCCGGGAGACCCAGTACTTC.